Following are 10 T cell receptor beta chains from one sample sequenced in a study of response to subunit inactivated influenza vaccine. TCRdb itself ran the RT-PCR reads through MiXCR, one entry per CDR3 protein. Counted here are 800,000 or so distinct CDR3 sequences, 21% occurring once; the ten biggest clones make up about 10%. Sequences were derived from PBMCs from blood, sampled approximately 5 days after vaccination. All receptors come from a man aged 50 or older who received an inactivated influenza vaccine.

V is TRBV7-6 and J is TRBJ2-1; TRBD2 aligns across 10 bases. The ends lost 5 bases at V and 3 bases at J; junction bases unmatched: 16. Germline V gene data show CDR1 as SGHVS and CDR2 as FNYEAQ. The CDR3 has 19 amino acids. CDR3 protein: CASSAHPRGASGGYNEQFF. The CDR3 region has the DNA TGTGCCAGCAGCGCTCACCCTCGTGGGGCTAGCGGGGGCTACAATGAGCAGTTCTTC.

The CDR3 DNA follows: TGTGCCAGCACCATGGGAGGGGGAAGGGAGACCCAGTACTTC. As protein: CASTMGGGRETQYF. V and J are TRBV6-1 and TRBJ2-5, with D maybe TRBD2 (7 bases). In germline, CDR1 is MNHNS, CDR2 SASEGT. V lost 7 bases and J 5 bases, leaving 17 bases between the germline ends. The CDR3 extends over 14 amino acids.

This clonotype came up a few times. This chain links TRBV7-8 with TRBJ1-4; possible D gene TRBD1, 6 bases. Germline V gene lookup returns CDR1 SGHVS and CDR2 FQNEAQ. CDR3 length: 14 residues. V lost 5 bases to trimming and J lost 8 bases, with 15 bases between them. The chain's CDR3 is CASSISRDTEKLFF. The CDR3 DNA follows: TGTGCCAGCAGCATTAGCCGGGACACAGAAAAACTGTTTTTT.

This clonotype was detected ten times or more. The chain has TRBV11-3 and TRBJ1-2; maybe TRBD1 (6 bases). This CDR3 contains 16 residues. Germline values: CDR1 SGHNT, CDR2 YENEEA. V dropped 3 bases and J dropped 5 bases, with 19 bases sitting between them. The CDR3 reads CASSFGGGPILYGYTF. Written as DNA, the CDR3 is TGTGCCAGCAGCTTCGGCGGGGGGCCGATCTTATATGGCTACACCTTC.

This sequence joins TRBV6-1 and TRBJ2-2; 9 bases fit TRBD2. CDR1 and CDR2 from the germline V gene are MNHNS and SASEGT. CDR3 length: 14 residues. J lost 7 bases, V lost 10 bases, and 10 bases had no gene match. The CDR3 protein is CATAKAGGVGELFF. Here the CDR3 DNA reads TGTGCCACTGCGAAAGCGGGAGGAGTCGGGGAGCTGTTTTTT.

A few counts support this clonotype. The chain carries TRBV7-9 and TRBJ2-2; TRBD1 matches at 7 bases. The ends lost 1 base at V and 5 bases at J; junction bases unmatched: 7. CDR1 and CDR2 (germline): SEHNR, FQNEAQ (reference sequence). This CDR3 contains 16 residues. CDR3 sequence reads: CASSLDSQGWTGELFF. DNA for the CDR3: TGTGCCAGCAGCTTAGATTCACAGGGGTGGACCGGGGAGCTGTTTTTT.

This clonotype was seen a handful of times. J is TRBJ2-2 and V is TRBV6-6; no reliable D call. Germline V gives CDR1 MNHNY, CDR2 SVGAGI (reference sequence). This CDR3 region has 11 residues. Trimming cost V 8 bases and J 13 bases, with 14 bases left between them. CDR3: CASHNPTALFF. The CDR3 nucleotides read TGTGCCAGCCATAATCCCACGGCGCTGTTTTTT.

The sample holds many counts of this clonotype. J is TRBJ2-5 and V is TRBV10-3; D gene unclear. The V and J ends lost 0 bases and 4 bases respectively, with 3 bases between them. The germline gives CDR1 ENHRY, CDR2 SYGVKD. This CDR3 has 12 amino acids. CDR3: CAISESIETQYF. Here the CDR3 DNA reads TGTGCCATCAGTGAGTCGATAGAGACCCAGTACTTC.

This clonotype came up a few times. V is TRBV20-1 and J is TRBJ2-1, with 11 bases that match TRBD2. With V trimmed by 0 bases and J by 2 bases, 12 bases remained unmatched. The length of the CDR3 is 19 residues. The V gene's germline CDR1 is DFQATT and CDR2 SNEGSKA (reference sequence). CDR3 sequence reads: CSARESVLTSGSPYNEQFF. In DNA form, the CDR3 reads TGCAGTGCTAGAGAATCGGTCCTAACTAGCGGGAGTCCCTACAATGAGCAGTTCTTC.

This clonotype has more than one count but fewer than ten. The chain has TRBV7-2 and TRBJ1-6, with D possibly matching TRBD1 (6 bases). The V end was cut by 7 bases, the J end by 8 bases, with 18 bases between. Germline CDR1 is SGHTA and CDR2 is FQGNSA. The CDR3 consists of 15 residues. The chain's CDR3 is CASNPGGRGYSPLHF. The CDR3 bases are TGTGCCAGCAACCCGGGGGGCAGGGGTTATTCACCCCTCCACTTT.